This T cell receptor beta chain was obtained from a study of PD-1 blockade in mismatch repair-deficient tumors. Across the study: All were previously treated, progressing patients with over 9 mismatch repair-deficient cancer types.

The study's findings and limits: Rapid post-treatment expansion, then contraction, generally preceding radiologic response, marked tumor-resident clones.

PCR or immunohistochemistry showed mismatch repair deficiency in every enrolled patient. TCR sequencing covered a few patients who responded to pembrolizumab. Germline assignment: CDR1 MDHEN and CDR2 SYDVKM. This CDR3 contains 13 residues. V lost 7 bases and J 3 bases, leaving 13 bases between the germline ends. TCRdb's table, derived via immunoSEQ multiplex PCR, lists solely in-frame clones and lacks some. This table has roughly 130,000 clones, almost 90% appearing once. Comments on this clone: Its antigen is currently unknown.

The receptor comes from an adult with mismatch repair-deficient cancer. The rearrangement uses TRBV28 and TRBJ2-7; TRBD1 might be the D (6 bases). The material sequenced was peripheral blood, taken 70 to 72 weeks after starting pembrolizumab. CDR3 protein: CASTKGGSYEQYF. The DNA of the CDR3 is TGTGCCAGCACCAAAGGGGGTAGCTACGAGCAGTACTTC.